This entry features one T cell receptor (beta chain) sequence. As yet, its antigen is unknown. The data were taken from a study of T cell repertoires in cytomegalovirus infection. Germline lookup yields CDR1 MGHDK and CDR2 SYGVNS. This CDR3 is 14 amino acids long. The trim removed 4 bases at V and 1 base at J, leaving 2 bases unmatched. Each CDR3 protein is one row after TCRdb ran MiXCR on the reads. The table records about 350,000 distinct CDR3 sequences, approximately 35% of them present only once. Findings and caveats of the study: The ex vivo response was dominated by HLA-C-restricted CMV-specific TCR beta clonotypes.

This clonotype originated in a human donor in good health (CMV status not recorded). Some clones in this sample may be carry-over from other donors' samples. Sample: cultured PBMCs, taken from culture after CMV antigen stimulation. This chain connects TRBV25-1 to TRBJ2-3; 7 bases are shared with TRBD1. The CDR3 DNA is TGTGCCAGCAGTGGGGGGACAGGCACAGATACGCAGTATTTT. It encodes CASSGGTGTDTQYF.